This T cell receptor (beta chain) was documented in a study of blood T cell repertoires in COVID-19 (dated by TCRdb to 2020 to 2021). Concerning the study at large: Samples from collaborators originated in the United States, Italy and Spain and spanned both the acute and convalescent phases of COVID-19. The material from the prospective study consisted of cDNA or gDNA derived from T cells, B-cell-depleted T cells, or PBMCs. Deeply sampled blood TCRbeta repertoires from subjects exposed to, actively infected with, or recovered from COVID-19 were included in the dataset. The repertoires were released in a freely available public database intended as a resource for research on the immune response to SARS-CoV-2. The samples were drawn from two sources: the first 160 participants of the ongoing ImmuneRACE study, and 1,000 to 1,500 subjects contributed by 6 global collaborators. The sample metadata nearly always contained a de-identified subject ID, COVID-19 status, age in years and sex. Where HLA class I and class II types were available, the types were taken from metadata supplied by the sample provider, not from assay-based typing.

In the prospective study, participants were roughly 18 to 100 years old, resided in around 25 geographic areas of the United States, and were enrolled through a virtual design. In the prospective study, cohorts were assigned on the basis of participant-reported clinical history obtained from a screening survey and a study questionnaire. ImmuneRACE Cohort 3 recovered participants were defined by two consecutive negative NP/OP PCR tests, healthcare professional clearance, or symptom resolution. In the prospective study, mobile phlebotomists collected whole blood, serum and a nasopharyngeal or oropharyngeal swab from each participant. Over a roughly 2-month period, participants in the prospective study had the option of providing additional blood draws and questionnaires. Blood samples from the prospective study were shipped frozen or at room temperature prior to DNA extraction. General conclusions and limits of the study: How much clinical and demographic metadata was included differed by source and by participant, and the metadata was provided uncurated.

Its CDR3 holds 15 amino acids, cysteine through phenylalanine. The read is trimmed to its CDR3 DNA, 45 bases read in frame from base 1. Looking up the germline V gene yields CDR1 SGHAT and CDR2 FQNNGV. V is pared back by 5 bases and J by 0 bases, with 10 bases lying between the germline termini. The immunoSEQ Assay, a bias-controlled multiplex PCR, was used to amplify TCRbeta CDR3 regions from genomic DNA. Per the authors' processing: The number of nucleated cells in each sample was estimated from the amplification of reference gene primers within the assay. To quantify the absolute abundance of each unique TCRbeta CDR3 rearrangement, sequence reads were collapsed and filtered. Productive Simpson clonality was computed per sample as the square root of Simpson's diversity index over productive rearrangements. In its TCRdb copy, this immuneACCESS table keeps in-frame sequences only and misses some clones. Where compared with another copy, unresolved V genes explain less than half of these, and the others have no known cause. The V and J calls and the clone size are those of that table, but D and trimming were determined from the DNA. In all, the sample holds about 300,000 clones, and 80% to 90% of those were seen once. The ten largest clonotypes hold 3.5% to 4.5% of the sample.

With regard to this clone: It lacks a known antigen. The record has no base qualities; no much larger clone is one base away.

Sequencing was done on a sample of PBMCs or T cells enriched from blood (not recorded which). The chain couples TRBV11-2 to TRBJ1-4, with no confidently assigned D gene. This sequence originates from a man between 25 and 39 years old who had recovered from COVID-19. The nucleotide sequence reads as follows: TGTGCCAGCAGCCCCCGACTGGCAACTAATGAAAAACTGTTTTTT. Translated, it reads CASSPRLATNEKLFF.